This T cell receptor (beta chain) was obtained from a study of identical twins' blood T cells. Study background: Some twelve libraries, six alpha and six beta, gave 50 million to 55 million reads. Overall study findings and caveats: Shared environment remains a possible cause of twin similarity.

TCR cDNA libraries came from RNA via a modified published protocol. Each TCR cDNA library carried sample-specific barcodes on both ends. TCRdb reprocessed the 5' RACE reads with MiXCR, giving one entry per CDR3 protein. The repertoire consists of hundreds of thousands of distinct CDR3 sequences, with 28% occurring once and the leading ten covering 6% to 7%. This clonotype was found a few times. The antigen is not known. The CDR3 spans 17 residues. The germline gives CDR1 SEHNR, CDR2 FQNEAQ (reference sequence). J lost 1 base, V lost 5 bases, and 11 bases had no gene match. The chain links TRBV7-9 to TRBJ1-1, with 9 bases matching TRBD1. This receptor was obtained from a woman aged 18 to 55 in good health. The sequencing input was PBMCs. For the CDR3, the DNA is TGTGCCAGCAGCATCGACCGAGGACAGGGGAGGAACACTGAAGCTTTCTTT. It yields the protein CASSIDRGQGRNTEAFF.